This TCR beta chain was recovered during a study of T cell responses to AZD1222 COVID-19 vaccine. As to this clone: Its antigen is undetermined.

Measured with immunoSEQ multiplex PCR; TCRdb has only the in-frame clones, and not every one. The table has over 100,000 clones, roughly 90% seen once; the top ten hold approximately 2.6%. The ends were cut back, 3 bases at V and 1 base at J, with 6 bases in the middle. The CDR3 sequence is 13 residues long. Study findings and constraints: The reported proportion of spike-specific TCRs targeting unmutated variant regions was nearly half. Only a handful of people who got AZD1222 tested seropositive at baseline. Clonal diversity was possibly underestimated, and white British individuals and females predominated among donors.

The material was peripheral blood, obtained 28 days after the second AZD1222 dose. The V gene is TRBV12-3 or TRBV12-4, the J gene TRBJ1-1, with no clear D. The sequence came from an adult who received the AZD1222 COVID-19 vaccine. Here the CDR3 reads CASSFSTNTEAFF. In DNA form, the CDR3 reads TGTGCCAGCAGTTTCTCGACGAACACTGAAGCTTTCTTT.